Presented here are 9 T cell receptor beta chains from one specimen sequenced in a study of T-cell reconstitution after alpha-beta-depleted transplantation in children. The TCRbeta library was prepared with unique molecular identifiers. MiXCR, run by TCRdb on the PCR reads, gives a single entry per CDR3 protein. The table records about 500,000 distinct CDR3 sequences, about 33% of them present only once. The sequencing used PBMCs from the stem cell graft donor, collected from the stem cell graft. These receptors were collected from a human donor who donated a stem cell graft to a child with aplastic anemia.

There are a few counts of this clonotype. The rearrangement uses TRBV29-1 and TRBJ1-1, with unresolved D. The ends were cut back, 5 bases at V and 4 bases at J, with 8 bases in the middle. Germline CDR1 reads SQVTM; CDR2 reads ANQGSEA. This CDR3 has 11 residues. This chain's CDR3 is CSVSWGTEAFF. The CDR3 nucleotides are TGCAGCGTTTCATGGGGCACTGAAGCTTTCTTT.

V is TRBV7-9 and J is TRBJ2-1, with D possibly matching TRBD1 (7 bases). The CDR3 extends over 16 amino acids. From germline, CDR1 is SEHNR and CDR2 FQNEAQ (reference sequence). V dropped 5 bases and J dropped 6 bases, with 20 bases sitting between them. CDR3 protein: CASSPGGSPGGNEQFF. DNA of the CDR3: TGTGCCAGCAGCCCCGGGGGCTCCCCAGGGGGCAATGAGCAGTTCTTC.

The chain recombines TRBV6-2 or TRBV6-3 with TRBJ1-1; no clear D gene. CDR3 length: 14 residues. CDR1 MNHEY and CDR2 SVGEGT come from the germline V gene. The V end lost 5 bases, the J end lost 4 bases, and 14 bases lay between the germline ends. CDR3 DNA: TGTGCCAGCAGTCGAGGCCGAGGGAGCACTGAAGCTTTCTTT. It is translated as CASSRGRGSTEAFF.

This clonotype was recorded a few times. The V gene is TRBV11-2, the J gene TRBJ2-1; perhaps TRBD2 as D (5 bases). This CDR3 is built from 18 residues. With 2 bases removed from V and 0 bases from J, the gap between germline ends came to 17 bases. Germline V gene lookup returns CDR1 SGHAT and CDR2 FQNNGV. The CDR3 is CASSLLSGRTSSYNEQFF. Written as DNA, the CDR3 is TGTGCCAGCAGCTTATTAAGCGGACGAACTAGCTCCTACAATGAGCAGTTCTTC.

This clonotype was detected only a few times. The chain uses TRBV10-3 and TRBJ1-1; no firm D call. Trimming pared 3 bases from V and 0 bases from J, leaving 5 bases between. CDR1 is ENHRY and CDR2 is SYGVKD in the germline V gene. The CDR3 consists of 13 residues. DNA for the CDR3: TGTGCCATCAGTGACCAGGTGAACACTGAAGCTTTCTTT. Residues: CAISDQVNTEAFF.

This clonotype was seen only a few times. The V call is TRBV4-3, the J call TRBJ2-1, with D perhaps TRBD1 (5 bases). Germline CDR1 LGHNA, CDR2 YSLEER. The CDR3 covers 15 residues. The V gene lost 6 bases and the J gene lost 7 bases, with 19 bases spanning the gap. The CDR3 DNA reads TGCGCCAGCAGACGCAGGGTAGTGGGAAGGAATGAGCAGTTCTTC. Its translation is CASRRRVVGRNEQFF.

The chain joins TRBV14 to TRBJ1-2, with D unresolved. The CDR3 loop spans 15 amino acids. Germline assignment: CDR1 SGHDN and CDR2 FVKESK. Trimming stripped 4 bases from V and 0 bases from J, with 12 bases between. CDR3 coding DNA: TGTGCCAGCAGCCGAATTTCTACGGCTAACTATGGCTACACCTTC. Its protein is CASSRISTANYGYTF.

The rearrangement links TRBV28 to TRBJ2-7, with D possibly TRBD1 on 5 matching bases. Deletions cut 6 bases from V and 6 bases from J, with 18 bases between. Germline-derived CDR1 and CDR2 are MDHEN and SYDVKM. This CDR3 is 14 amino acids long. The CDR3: CASRLDSDDFEQYF. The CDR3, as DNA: TGTGCCAGCAGACTTGACAGCGACGATTTCGAGCAGTACTTC.

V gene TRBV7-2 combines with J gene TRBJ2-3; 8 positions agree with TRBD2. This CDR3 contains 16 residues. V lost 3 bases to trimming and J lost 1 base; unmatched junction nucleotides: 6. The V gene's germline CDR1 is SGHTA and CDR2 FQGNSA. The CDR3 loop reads CASSFRAGVGTDTQYF. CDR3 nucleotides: TGTGCCAGCAGCTTTAGAGCGGGAGTGGGCACAGATACGCAGTATTTT.